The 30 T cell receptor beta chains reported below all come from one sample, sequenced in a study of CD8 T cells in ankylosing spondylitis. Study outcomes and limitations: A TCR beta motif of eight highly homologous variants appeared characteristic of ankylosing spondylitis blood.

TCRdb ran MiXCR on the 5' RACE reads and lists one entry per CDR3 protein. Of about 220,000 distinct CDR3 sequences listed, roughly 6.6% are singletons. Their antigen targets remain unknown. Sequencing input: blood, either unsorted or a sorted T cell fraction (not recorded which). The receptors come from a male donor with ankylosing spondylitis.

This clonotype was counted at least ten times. The CDR3 sequence is CATSRGRGEQYF. The CDR3 bases are TGTGCCACCAGCAGAGGCAGGGGCGAGCAGTACTTC. The rearrangement uses TRBV15 and TRBJ2-7, with D possibly TRBD1 on 6 matching bases. Germline V gene sequence: CDR1 LNHNV, CDR2 YYDKDF (reference sequence). CDR3 length: 12 residues. Between the trimmed V and J ends, which lost 1 base and 6 bases, there was a span of 7 bases.

As DNA, the CDR3 is TGTGCCAGCAGCCCACCCCCCGGACACTACATGAACACTGAAGCTTTCTTT. Amino acid sequence: CASSPPPGHYMNTEAFF. V and J are TRBV7-9 and TRBJ1-1, with D perhaps matching TRBD1 (5 bases). Germline V gives CDR1 SEHNR, CDR2 FQNEAQ (reference sequence). CDR3 length: 17 residues. The V and J ends lost 5 bases and 0 bases respectively, with 19 bases between them.

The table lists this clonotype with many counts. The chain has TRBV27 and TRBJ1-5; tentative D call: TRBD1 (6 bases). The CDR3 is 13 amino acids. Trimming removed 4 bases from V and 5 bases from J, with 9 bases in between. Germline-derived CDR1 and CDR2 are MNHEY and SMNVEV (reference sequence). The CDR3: CASSWTDDQPQHF. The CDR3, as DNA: TGTGCCAGCAGTTGGACAGATGATCAGCCCCAGCATTTT.

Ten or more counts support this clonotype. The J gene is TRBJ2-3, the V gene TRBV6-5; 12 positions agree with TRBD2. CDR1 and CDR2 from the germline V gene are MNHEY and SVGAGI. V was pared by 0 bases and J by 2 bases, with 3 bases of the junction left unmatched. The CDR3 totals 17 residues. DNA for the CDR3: TGTGCCAGCAGTTACTCGCTAGCGGGAGGGATCACAGATACGCAGTATTTT. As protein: CASSYSLAGGITDTQYF.

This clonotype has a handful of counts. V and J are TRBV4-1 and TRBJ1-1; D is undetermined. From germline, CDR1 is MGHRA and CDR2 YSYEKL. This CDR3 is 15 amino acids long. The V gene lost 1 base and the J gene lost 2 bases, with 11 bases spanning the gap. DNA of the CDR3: TGCGCCAGCAGCCAAGGGAGGCAGGTTAACACTGAAGCTTTCTTT. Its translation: CASSQGRQVNTEAFF.

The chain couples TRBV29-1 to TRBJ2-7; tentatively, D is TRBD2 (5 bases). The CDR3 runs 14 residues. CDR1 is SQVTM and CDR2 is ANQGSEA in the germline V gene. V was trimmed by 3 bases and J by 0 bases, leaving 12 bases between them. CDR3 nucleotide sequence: TGCAGCGTTGACATTTCGGGGAGCTCCTACGAGCAGTACTTC. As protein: CSVDISGSSYEQYF.

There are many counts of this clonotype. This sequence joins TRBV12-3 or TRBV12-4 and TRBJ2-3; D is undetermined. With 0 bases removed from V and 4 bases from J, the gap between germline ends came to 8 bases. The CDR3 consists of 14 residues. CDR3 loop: CASSLAGEADTQYF. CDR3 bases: TGTGCCAGCAGTTTAGCCGGCGAGGCAGATACGCAGTATTTT.

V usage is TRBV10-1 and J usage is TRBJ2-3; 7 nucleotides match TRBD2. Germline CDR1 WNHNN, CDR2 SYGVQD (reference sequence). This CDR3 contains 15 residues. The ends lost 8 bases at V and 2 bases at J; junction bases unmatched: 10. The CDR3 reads CASGMGLRITDTQYF. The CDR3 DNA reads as TGCGCCAGCGGAATGGGACTAAGAATCACAGATACGCAGTATTTT.

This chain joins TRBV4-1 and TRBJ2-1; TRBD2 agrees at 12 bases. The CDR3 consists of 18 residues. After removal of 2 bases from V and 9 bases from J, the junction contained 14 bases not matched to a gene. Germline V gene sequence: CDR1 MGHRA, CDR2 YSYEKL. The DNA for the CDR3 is TGCGCCAGCAGCCAATCGTCTACCGGGACTAGCGGGTTCACTGAGCAGTTCTTC. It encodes CASSQSSTGTSGFTEQFF.

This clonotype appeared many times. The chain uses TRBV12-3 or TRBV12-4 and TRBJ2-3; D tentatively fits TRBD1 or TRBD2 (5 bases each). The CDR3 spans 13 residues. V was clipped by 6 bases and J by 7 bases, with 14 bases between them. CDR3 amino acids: CASSLNLGHTQYF. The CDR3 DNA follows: TGTGCCAGCAGCCTTAATTTGGGACATACGCAGTATTTT.

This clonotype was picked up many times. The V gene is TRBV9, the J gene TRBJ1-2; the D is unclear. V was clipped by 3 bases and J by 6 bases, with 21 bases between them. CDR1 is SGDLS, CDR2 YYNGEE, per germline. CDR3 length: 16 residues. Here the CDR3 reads CASSAGDDGEGDGYTF. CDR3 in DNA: TGTGCCAGCAGCGCCGGAGACGACGGTGAGGGAGATGGCTACACCTTC.

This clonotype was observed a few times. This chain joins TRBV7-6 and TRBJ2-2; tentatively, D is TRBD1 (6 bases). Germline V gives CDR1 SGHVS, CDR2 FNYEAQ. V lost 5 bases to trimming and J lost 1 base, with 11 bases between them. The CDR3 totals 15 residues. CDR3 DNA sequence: TGTGCCAGCAGCCCAGCGACAGGGAACACCGGGGAGCTGTTTTTT. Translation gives CASSPATGNTGELFF. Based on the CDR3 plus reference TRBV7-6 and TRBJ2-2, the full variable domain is GAGVSQSPRYKVTKRGQDVALRCDPISGHVSLYWYRQALGQGPEFLTYFNYEAQQDKSGLPNDRFSAERPEGSISTLTIQRTEQRDSAMYRCASSPATGNTGELFFGEGSRLTVL.

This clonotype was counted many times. In DNA, the CDR3 is TGTGCCAGCAGCTTAGAGCGGGGAAAGGGTGGCTACACCTTC. Protein product: CASSLERGKGGYTF. This chain uses TRBV7-6 with TRBJ1-2; D is unresolved. This CDR3 has 14 residues. Germline values: CDR1 SGHVS, CDR2 FNYEAQ. Trimming pared 1 base from V and 7 bases from J, leaving 13 bases between.

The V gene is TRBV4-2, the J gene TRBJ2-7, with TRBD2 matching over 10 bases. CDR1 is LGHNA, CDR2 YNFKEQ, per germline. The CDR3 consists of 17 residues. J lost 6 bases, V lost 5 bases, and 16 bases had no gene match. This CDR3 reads CASSTHESSGRGLEQYF. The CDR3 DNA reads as TGTGCCAGCAGCACCCACGAGTCTAGCGGGAGAGGGCTCGAGCAGTACTTC.

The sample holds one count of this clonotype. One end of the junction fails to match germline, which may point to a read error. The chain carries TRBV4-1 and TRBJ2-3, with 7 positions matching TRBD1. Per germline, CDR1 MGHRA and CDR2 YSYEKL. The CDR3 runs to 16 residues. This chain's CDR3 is CASSQPGQLTTDPQYF. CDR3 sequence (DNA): TGCGCCAGCAGCCAACCGGGACAGCTCACCACAGATCCGCAGTATTTT.

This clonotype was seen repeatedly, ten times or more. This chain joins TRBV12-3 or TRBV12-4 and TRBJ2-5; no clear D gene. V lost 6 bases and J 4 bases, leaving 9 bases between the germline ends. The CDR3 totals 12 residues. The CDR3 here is CASSLSGETQYF. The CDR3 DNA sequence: TGTGCCAGCAGCCTATCAGGAGAGACCCAGTACTTC.

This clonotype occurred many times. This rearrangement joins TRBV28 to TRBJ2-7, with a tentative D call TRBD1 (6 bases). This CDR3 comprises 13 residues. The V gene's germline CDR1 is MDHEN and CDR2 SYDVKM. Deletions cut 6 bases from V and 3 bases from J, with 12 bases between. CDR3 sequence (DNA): TGTGCCAGCAGCCACGGACAGCACTACGAGCAGTACTTC. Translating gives CASSHGQHYEQYF.

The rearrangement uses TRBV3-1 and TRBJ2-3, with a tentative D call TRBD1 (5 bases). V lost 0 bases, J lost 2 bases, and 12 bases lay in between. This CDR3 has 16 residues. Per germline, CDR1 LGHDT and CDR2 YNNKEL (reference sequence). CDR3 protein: CASSQDWGSITDTQYF. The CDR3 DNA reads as TGTGCCAGCAGCCAAGATTGGGGCAGCATCACAGATACGCAGTATTTT.

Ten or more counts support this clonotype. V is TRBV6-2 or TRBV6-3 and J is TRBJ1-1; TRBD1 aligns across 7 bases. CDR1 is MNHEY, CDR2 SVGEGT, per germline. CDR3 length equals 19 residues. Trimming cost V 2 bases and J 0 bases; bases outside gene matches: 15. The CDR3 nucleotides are TGTGCCAGCAGTTACACAGGGGCGGTCCTCCAAAAAATGAACACTGAAGCTTTCTTT. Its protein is CASSYTGAVLQKMNTEAFF.

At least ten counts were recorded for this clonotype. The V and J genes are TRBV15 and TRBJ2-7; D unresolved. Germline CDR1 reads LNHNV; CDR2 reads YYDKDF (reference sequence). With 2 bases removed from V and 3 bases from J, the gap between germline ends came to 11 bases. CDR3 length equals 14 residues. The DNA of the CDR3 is TGTGCCACCAGCAGAACCGAGACCTTCTACGAGCAGTACTTC. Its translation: CATSRTETFYEQYF.

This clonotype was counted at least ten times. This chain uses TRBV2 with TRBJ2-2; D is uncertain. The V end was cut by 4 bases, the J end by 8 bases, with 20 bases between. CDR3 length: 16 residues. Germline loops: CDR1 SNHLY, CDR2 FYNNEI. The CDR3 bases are TGTGCCAGCAGTGGCGCCGGAAAACAAAGGTCTGGGGAGCTGTTTTTT. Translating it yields CASSGAGKQRSGELFF.

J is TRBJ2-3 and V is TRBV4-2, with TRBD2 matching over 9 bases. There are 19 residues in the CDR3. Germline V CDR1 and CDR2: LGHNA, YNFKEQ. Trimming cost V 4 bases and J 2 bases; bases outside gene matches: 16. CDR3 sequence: CASSRSRGRGGPVTDTQYF. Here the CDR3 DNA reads TGTGCCAGCAGCCGCTCCCGAGGGCGGGGGGGCCCGGTCACAGATACGCAGTATTTT.

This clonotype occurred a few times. CDR3 nucleotide sequence: TGCAGCGTTGAACAGGGGGAGAGCTATGGCTACACCTTC. Its protein is CSVEQGESYGYTF. V gene TRBV29-1 combines with J gene TRBJ1-2; TRBD1 agrees at 7 bases. Germline trimming cut 2 bases from V and 4 bases from J; bases unmatched to any gene: 4. The CDR3 length is 13 residues. Germline V CDR1 and CDR2: SQVTM, ANQGSEA. Drawing the rest from reference TRBV29-1 and TRBJ1-2, the complete variable domain is SAVISQKPSRDICQRGTSLTIQCQVDSQVTMMFWYRQQPGQSLTLIATANQGSEATYESGFVIDKFPISRPNLTFSTLTVSNMSPEDSSIYLCSVEQGESYGYTFGSGTRLTVV.

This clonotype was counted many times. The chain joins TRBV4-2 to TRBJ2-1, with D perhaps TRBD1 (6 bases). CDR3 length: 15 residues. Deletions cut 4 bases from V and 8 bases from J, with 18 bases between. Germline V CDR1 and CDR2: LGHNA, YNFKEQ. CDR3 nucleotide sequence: TGTGCCAGCAGCCTAGGCGCAGGGGATCTCGATGAGCAGTTCTTC. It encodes CASSLGAGDLDEQFF.

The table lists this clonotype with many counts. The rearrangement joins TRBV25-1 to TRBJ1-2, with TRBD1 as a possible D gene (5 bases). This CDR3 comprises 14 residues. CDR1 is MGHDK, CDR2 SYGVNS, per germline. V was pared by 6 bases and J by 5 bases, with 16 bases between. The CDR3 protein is CASSLTGTAYGYTF. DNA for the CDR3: TGTGCCAGCAGCTTGACCGGGACGGCTTATGGCTACACCTTC.

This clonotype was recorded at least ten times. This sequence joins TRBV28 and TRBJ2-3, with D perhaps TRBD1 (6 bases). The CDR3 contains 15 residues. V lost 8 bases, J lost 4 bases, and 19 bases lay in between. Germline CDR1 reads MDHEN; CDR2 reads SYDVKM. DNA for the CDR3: TGTGCCAGCCTTAAGTTGGAACAGGGAGCAGATACGCAGTATTTT. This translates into CASLKLEQGADTQYF.

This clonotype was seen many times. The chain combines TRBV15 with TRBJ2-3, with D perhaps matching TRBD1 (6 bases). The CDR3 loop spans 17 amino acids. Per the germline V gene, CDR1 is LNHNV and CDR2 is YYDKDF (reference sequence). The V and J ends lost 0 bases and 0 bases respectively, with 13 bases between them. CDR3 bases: TGTGCCACCAGCAGAGATCTGGGGACACCTAGCACAGATACGCAGTATTTT. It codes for CATSRDLGTPSTDTQYF.

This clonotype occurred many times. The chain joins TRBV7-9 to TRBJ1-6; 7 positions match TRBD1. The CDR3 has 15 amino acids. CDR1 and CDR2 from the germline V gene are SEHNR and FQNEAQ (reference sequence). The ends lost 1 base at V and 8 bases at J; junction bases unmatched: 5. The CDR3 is CASSLVGQEDSPLHF. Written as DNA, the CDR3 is TGTGCCAGCAGCTTAGTTGGACAGGAGGATTCACCCCTCCACTTT.

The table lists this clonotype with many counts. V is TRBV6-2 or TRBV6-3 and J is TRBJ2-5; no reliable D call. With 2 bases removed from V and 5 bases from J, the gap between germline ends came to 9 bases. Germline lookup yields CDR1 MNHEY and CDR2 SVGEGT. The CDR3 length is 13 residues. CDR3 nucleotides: TGTGCCAGCAGTTACAAGGTGCAGGAGACCCAGTACTTC. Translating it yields CASSYKVQETQYF.

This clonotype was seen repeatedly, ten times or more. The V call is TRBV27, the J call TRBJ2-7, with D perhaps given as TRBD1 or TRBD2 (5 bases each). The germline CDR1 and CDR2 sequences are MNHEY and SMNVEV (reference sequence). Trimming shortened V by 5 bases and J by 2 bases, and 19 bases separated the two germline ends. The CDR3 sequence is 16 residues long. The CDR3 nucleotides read TGTGCCAGCAGTCCATCACTCGGGACCCATCCCTACGAGCAGTACTTC. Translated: CASSPSLGTHPYEQYF.